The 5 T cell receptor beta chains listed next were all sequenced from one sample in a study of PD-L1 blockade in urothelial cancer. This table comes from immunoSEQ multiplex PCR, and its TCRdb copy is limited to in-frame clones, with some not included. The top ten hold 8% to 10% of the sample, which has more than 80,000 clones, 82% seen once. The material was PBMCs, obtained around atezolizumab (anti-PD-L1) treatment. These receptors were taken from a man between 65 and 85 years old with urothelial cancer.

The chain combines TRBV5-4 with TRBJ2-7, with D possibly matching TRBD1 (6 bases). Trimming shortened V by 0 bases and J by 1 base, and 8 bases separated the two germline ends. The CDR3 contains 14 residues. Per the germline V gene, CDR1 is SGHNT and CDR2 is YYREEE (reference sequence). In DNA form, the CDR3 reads TGTGCCAGCAGCTTGGGACAGGAGTCCTACGAGCAGTACTTC. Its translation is CASSLGQESYEQYF.

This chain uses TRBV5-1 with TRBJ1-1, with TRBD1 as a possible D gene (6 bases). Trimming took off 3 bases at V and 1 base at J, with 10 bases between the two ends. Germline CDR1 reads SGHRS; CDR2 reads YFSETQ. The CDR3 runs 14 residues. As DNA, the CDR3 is TGCGCCAGCAGCTCAGACAGGTGGAACACTGAAGCTTTCTTT. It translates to CASSSDRWNTEAFF. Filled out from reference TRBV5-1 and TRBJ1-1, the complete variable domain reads KAGVTQTPRYLIKTRGQQVTLSCSPISGHRSVSWYQQTPGQGLQFLFEYFSETQRNKGNFPGRFSGRQFSNSRSEMNVSTLELGDSALYLCASSSDRWNTEAFFGQGTRLTVV.

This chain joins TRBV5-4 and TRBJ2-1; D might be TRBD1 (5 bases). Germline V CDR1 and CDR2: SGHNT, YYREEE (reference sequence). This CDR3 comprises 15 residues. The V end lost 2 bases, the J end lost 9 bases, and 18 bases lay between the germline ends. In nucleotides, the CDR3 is TGTGCCAGCAGCTTCGGGCTGGGGCCAAACCGTGAGCAGTTCTTC. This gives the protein CASSFGLGPNREQFF.

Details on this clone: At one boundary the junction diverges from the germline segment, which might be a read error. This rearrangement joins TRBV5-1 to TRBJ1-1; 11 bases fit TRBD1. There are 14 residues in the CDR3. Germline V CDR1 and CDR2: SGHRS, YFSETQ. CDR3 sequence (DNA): TGCGCCAGCTGCTTGGACAGGGGGCTCTCTGAAGCTTTCTTT. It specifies CASCLDRGLSEAFF.

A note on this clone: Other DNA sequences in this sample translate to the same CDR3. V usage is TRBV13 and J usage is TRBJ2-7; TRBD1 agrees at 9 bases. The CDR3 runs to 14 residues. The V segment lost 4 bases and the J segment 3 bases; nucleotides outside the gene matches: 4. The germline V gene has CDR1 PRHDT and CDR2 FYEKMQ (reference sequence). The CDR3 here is CASSSRDRDYEQYF. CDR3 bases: TGTGCCAGCAGCTCCCGGGACAGGGACTACGAGCAGTACTTC.